This T cell receptor beta chain was obtained from a study of T cells in tuberculosis. Assay used: immunoSEQ multiplex PCR; TCRdb lists only in-frame clones, some missing. The sample yields about 34,000 clones, 97% seen once. V lost 8 bases to trimming and J lost 4 bases; unmatched junction nucleotides: 26. The germline CDR1 and CDR2 sequences are SGHNT and YYREEE (reference sequence). The CDR3 loop spans 19 amino acids. The receptor was derived from a donor aged 10-29 years with latent tuberculosis or without tuberculosis infection. The rearrangement joins TRBV5-4 to TRBJ2-5; 7 nucleotides agree with TRBD2. The sequenced sample consisted of PBMCs. This chain's CDR3 is CASSLEGLEVVAFGETQYF. In nucleotides, the CDR3 is TGTGCCAGTAGCCTGGAAGGACTAGAGGTAGTTGCGTTCGGAGAGACCCAGTACTTC.